The entry below gives a single T cell receptor (beta chain) sequence along with its context. The protocol was immunoSEQ multiplex PCR, while the TCRdb copy is restricted to in-frame clones and leaves out a portion. The table records about 44,000 clones, roughly nine tenths of them present only once. The source of the sample is a study of T cell changes during pregnancy in multiple sclerosis. Per germline, CDR1 SEHNR and CDR2 FQNEAQ (reference sequence). The V end was cut by 1 base, the J end by 4 bases, with 11 bases between. There are 15 residues in the CDR3. The origin of this receptor is a female donor with multiple sclerosis, enrolled in a pregnancy study. The chain uses TRBV7-9 and TRBJ2-1; D not resolved. The sample in question was CD4+ T cells from peripheral blood mononuclear cells, obtained after pregnancy. The CDR3 DNA is TGTGCCAGCAGCTTAGAAGCTAACTCGTACAATGAGCAGTTCTTC. Translated, it gives CASSLEANSYNEQFF.